One and the same sample provided the 3 T cell receptor beta chains below, sequenced in a study of cytomegalovirus exposure and HLA in healthy donors. 13 Jbeta primers and 60 Vbeta primers were used for the PCR. Method: immunoSEQ multiplex PCR; TCRdb's copy keeps in-frame clones and lacks some. Altogether approximately 180,000 clones are present, around 75% being singletons, with the ten largest covering roughly 2.8%. Specimen: PBMCs. The receptors stem from a male donor in good health and CMV-seronegative.

The chain links TRBV6-5 to TRBJ1-2; 12 bases align to TRBD1. This CDR3 contains 14 residues. J lost 8 bases, V lost 6 bases, and 7 bases had no gene match. CDR1 MNHEY and CDR2 SVGAGI come from the germline V gene. CDR3 loop: CASSRGTGGWGYTF. Written as DNA, the CDR3 is TGTGCCAGCAGCAGGGGGACAGGGGGCTGGGGCTACACCTTC.

The rearrangement joins TRBV29-1 to TRBJ2-3; 9 nucleotides align to TRBD1. Germline CDR1 is SQVTM and CDR2 is ANQGSEA. CDR3 length: 14 amino acids. With 2 bases clipped from V and 6 bases from J, the junction kept 6 bases outside the gene matches. The CDR3 here is CSVERGQGGDTQYF. Here the CDR3 DNA reads TGCAGCGTTGAAAGGGGACAGGGAGGGGATACGCAGTATTTT.

This chain links TRBV28 with TRBJ1-1, with 9 bases that match TRBD1. V was pared by 3 bases and J by 10 bases, with 6 bases of the junction left unmatched. The CDR3 spans 13 residues. Germline V lookup: CDR1 MDHEN, CDR2 SYDVKM. Here the CDR3 reads CASSFQDRGLAFF. The CDR3 DNA reads as TGTGCCAGCAGTTTCCAGGACAGGGGTTTAGCTTTCTTT.